Below are 3 T cell receptor beta chains sequenced from a single sample in a study of shared clonotypes between healthy human individuals (TCRdb year 2020). Libraries came from the immunoSEQ multiplex PCR assay. Sourced from immuneACCESS, this table was stored by TCRdb with only in-frame sequences that have V and J called. A share of the clones is absent; for the studies checked, an unresolved V gene accounts for under half, and the remainder has no known explanation. The sample includes some 680,000 clones, with 55% to 85% observed a single time. Of the sample, roughly 2% falls within the top ten clones. Sequencing was performed on memory CD4+ T cells sorted from blood. In the paper's terms, the cell subset or site label means: CD45RA-negative fraction. These receptors were collected from a woman in her twenties or thirties in good health.

V and J are TRBV29-1 and TRBJ1-2; D possibly corresponds to TRBD1 (6 bases). There are 12 residues in the CDR3. Germline lookup yields CDR1 SQVTM and CDR2 ANQGSEA. V was shortened by 2 bases and J by 7 bases, with 11 bases between the two germline ends. The CDR3: CSVESGAGGYTF. The CDR3 DNA sequence: TGCAGCGTTGAATCGGGGGCGGGTGGCTACACCTTC.

This clone was detected only a few times. V is TRBV28 and J is TRBJ1-4, with 7 nucleotides matching TRBD1. Unmatched junction bases numbered 7, after V lost 5 bases and J lost 7 bases. The V gene's germline CDR1 is MDHEN and CDR2 SYDVKM. The CDR3 is 14 residues long. In nucleotides, the CDR3 is TGTGCCAGCAGTCGACCAGGGGGGCTTGAAAAACTGTTTTTT. Protein product: CASSRPGGLEKLFF. The full variable domain, its missing parts supplied by reference TRBV28 and TRBJ1-4, is DVKVTQSSRYLVKRTGEKVFLECVQDMDHENMFWYRQDPGLGLRLIYFSYDVKMKEKGDIPEGYSVSREKKERFSLILESASTNQTSMYLCASSRPGGLEKLFFGSGTQLSVL.

The CDR3 region is CASSRGLAGASYNEQFF. In DNA form, the CDR3 reads TGCGCCAGCAGCCGGGGACTAGCGGGAGCCTCCTACAATGAGCAGTTCTTC. The chain uses TRBV4-1 and TRBJ2-1; the match to TRBD2 covers 14 bases. CDR1 is MGHRA, CDR2 YSYEKL, per germline. This CDR3 contains 17 residues. V lost 4 bases to trimming and J lost 0 bases; unmatched junction nucleotides: 2.